The sequence of this TCR beta chain was determined in a study of STAT5B mutations in CD4+ large granular lymphocyte leukemia. Study-level findings and limits: Top patient clones used TRBV06 genes more often: 8/27 versus 2/35 in controls.

CDR1 is SGDLS, CDR2 YYNGEE, per germline. Trimming left V 3 bases short and J 7 bases short, with 11 bases between. There are 14 residues in the CDR3. Sequencing was performed with immunoSEQ multiplex PCR; in TCRdb, only in-frame clones are kept and a portion is missing. Altogether around 35,000 clones are present, around nine tenths being singletons, with the ten largest covering roughly 3.3%. A remark on this clone: The antigen is not known.

The sequenced sample consisted of CD4+ T cells from blood buffy coats. This TCR was recovered from a human donor in good health. V gene TRBV9 combines with J gene TRBJ1-6; unclear D gene. The CDR3 coding sequence is TGTGCCAGCAGCGAGTCAACCCCCAATTCACCCCTCCACTTT. Translation: CASSESTPNSPLHF.